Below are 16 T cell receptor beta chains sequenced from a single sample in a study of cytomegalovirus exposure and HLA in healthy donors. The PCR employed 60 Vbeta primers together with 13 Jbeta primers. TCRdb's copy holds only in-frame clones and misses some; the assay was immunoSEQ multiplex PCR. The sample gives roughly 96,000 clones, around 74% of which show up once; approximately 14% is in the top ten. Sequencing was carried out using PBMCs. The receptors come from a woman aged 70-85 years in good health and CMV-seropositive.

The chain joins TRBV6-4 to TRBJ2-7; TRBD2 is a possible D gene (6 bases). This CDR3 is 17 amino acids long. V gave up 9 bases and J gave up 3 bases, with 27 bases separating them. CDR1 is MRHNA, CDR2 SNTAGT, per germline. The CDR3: CARRGAVGGYESYEQYF. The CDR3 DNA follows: TGTGCCAGGCGAGGTGCTGTTGGGGGGTATGAAAGCTACGAGCAGTACTTC.

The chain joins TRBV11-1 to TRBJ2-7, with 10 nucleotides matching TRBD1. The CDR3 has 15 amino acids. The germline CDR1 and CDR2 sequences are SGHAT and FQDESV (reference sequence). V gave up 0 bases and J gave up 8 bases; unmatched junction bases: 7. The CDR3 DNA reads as TGTGCCAGCAGCTTAGCACCGGACAGGGGGAATAAGCAGTACTTC. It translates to CASSLAPDRGNKQYF.

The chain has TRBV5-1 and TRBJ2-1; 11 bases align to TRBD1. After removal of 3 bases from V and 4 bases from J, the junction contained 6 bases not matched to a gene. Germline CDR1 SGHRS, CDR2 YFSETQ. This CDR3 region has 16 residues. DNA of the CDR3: TGCGCCAGCAGCTACGGACAGGGGGCTTCTTACAATGAGCAGTTCTTC. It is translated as CASSYGQGASYNEQFF.

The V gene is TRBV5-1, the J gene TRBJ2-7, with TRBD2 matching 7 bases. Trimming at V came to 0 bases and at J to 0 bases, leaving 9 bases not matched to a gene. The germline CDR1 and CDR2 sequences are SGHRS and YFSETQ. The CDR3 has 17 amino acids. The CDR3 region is CASSLVRSGWDSYEQYF. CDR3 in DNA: TGCGCCAGCAGCTTGGTTCGTAGCGGGTGGGACTCCTACGAGCAGTACTTC.

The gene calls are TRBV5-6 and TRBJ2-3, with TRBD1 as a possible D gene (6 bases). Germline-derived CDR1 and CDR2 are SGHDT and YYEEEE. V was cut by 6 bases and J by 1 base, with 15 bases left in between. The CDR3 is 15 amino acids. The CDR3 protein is CASKQQGFGTDTQYF. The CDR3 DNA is TGTGCCAGCAAGCAACAGGGTTTTGGCACAGATACGCAGTATTTT.

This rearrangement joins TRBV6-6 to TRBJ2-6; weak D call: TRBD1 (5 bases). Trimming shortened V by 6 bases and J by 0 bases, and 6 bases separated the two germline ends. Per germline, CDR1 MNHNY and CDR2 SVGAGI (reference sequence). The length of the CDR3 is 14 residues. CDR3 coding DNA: TGTGCCAGCAGCAGGGACTCTGGGGCCAACGTCCTGACTTTC. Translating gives CASSRDSGANVLTF.

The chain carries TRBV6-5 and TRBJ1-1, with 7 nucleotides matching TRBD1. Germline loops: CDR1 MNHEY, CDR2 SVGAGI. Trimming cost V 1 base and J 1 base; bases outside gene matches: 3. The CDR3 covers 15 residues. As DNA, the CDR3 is TGTGCCAGCAGTTACTGGGGACAGTCGAACACTGAAGCTTTCTTT. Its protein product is CASSYWGQSNTEAFF.

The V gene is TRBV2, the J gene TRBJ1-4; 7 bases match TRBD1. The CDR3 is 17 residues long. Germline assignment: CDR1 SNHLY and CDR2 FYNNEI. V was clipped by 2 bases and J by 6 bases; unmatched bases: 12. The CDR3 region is CASSELPPGQAYEKLFF. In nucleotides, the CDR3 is TGTGCCAGCAGTGAACTCCCCCCCGGACAGGCGTATGAAAAACTGTTTTTT.

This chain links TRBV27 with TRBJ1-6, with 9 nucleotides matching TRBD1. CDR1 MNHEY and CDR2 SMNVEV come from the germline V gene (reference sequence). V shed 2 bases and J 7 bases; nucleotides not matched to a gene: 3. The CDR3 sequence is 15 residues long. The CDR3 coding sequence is TGTGCCAGCAGTTTACCCGGGACAGGGAATTCACCCCTCCACTTT. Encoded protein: CASSLPGTGNSPLHF.

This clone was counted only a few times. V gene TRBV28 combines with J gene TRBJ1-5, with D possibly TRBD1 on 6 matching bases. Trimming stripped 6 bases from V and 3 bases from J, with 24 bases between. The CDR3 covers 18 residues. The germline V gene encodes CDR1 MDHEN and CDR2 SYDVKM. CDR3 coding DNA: TGTGCCAGCAGCCTCAGGGGACCTACACCCAACGACAATCAGCCCCAGCATTTT. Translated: CASSLRGPTPNDNQPQHF.

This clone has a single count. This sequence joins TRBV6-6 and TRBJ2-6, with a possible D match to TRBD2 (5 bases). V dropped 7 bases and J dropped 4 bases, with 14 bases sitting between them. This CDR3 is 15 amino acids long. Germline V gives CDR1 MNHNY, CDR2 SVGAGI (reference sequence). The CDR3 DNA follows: TGTGCCAGCACCCCCCGAGGGCCCGGGGCCAACGTCCTGACTTTC. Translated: CASTPRGPGANVLTF.

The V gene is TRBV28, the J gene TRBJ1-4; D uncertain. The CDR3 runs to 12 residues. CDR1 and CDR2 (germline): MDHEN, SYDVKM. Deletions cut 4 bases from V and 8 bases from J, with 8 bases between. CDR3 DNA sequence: TGTGCCAGCAGTTCCGGGATCGAAAAACTGTTTTTT. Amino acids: CASSSGIEKLFF. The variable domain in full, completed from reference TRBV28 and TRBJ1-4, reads DVKVTQSSRYLVKRTGEKVFLECVQDMDHENMFWYRQDPGLGLRLIYFSYDVKMKEKGDIPEGYSVSREKKERFSLILESASTNQTSMYLCASSSGIEKLFFGSGTQLSVL.

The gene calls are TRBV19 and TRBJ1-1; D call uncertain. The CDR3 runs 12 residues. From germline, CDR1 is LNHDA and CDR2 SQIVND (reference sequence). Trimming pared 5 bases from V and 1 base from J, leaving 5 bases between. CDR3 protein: CASSYGNTEAFF. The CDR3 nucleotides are TGTGCCAGTAGTTACGGGAACACTGAAGCTTTCTTT.

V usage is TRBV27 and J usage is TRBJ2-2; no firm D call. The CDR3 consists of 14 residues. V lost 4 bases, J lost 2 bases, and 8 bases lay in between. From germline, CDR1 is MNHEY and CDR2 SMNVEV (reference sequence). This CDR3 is CASSWLPNTGELFF. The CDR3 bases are TGTGCCAGCAGTTGGCTTCCAAACACCGGGGAGCTGTTTTTT.

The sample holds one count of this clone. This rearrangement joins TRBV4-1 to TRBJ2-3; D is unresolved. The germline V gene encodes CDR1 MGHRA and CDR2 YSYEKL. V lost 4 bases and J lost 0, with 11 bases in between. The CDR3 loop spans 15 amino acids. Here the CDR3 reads CASSPEERSTDTQYF. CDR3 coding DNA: TGCGCCAGCAGCCCCGAGGAACGAAGCACAGATACGCAGTATTTT.

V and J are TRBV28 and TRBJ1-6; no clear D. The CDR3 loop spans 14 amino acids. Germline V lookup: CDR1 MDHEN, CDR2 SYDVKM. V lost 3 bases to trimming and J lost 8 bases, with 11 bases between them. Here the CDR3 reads CASSFSYADSPLHF. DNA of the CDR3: TGTGCCAGCAGTTTTTCTTATGCGGATTCACCCCTCCACTTT.